One sample yielded the 30 T cell receptor beta chains listed below, sequenced in a study of OX40 agonist ivuxolimab in advanced cancers. Only in-frame clones appear in the TCRdb table, and some are missing; sequencing was by immunoSEQ multiplex PCR. The sample shows approximately 23,000 clones, around 90% of them seen only once. The sequencing used CD4+ or CD8+ T cells sorted from blood, collected in a trial of the OX40 agonist ivuxolimab. The source of these receptors is an adult with an advanced solid tumor such as melanoma, head and neck, liver or kidney cancer.

V and J are TRBV5-6 and TRBJ2-3; no definite D call. Trimming took off 0 bases at V and 5 bases at J, with 7 bases between the two ends. The length of the CDR3 is 13 residues. Germline CDR1 SGHDT, CDR2 YYEEEE. This CDR3 reads CASSLGPLDTQYF. In nucleotides, the CDR3 is TGTGCCAGCAGCTTGGGCCCGCTAGATACGCAGTATTTT.

The chain couples TRBV5-4 to TRBJ2-3, with 8 positions matching TRBD1. The CDR3 consists of 14 residues. V trimming: 3 bases; J trimming: 4 bases; junction bases outside the gene matches: 4. The germline CDR1 and CDR2 sequences are SGHNT and YYREEE (reference sequence). This CDR3 is CASSSPGQADTQYF. The CDR3 DNA reads TGTGCCAGCAGCTCACCGGGACAGGCAGATACGCAGTATTTT.

The J gene is TRBJ2-7, the V gene TRBV14, with D possibly matching TRBD1 (5 bases). V was cut by 1 base and J by 6 bases, with 13 bases left in between. Germline V gene sequence: CDR1 SGHDN, CDR2 FVKESK. The CDR3 covers 14 residues. CDR3 sequence (DNA): TGTGCCAGCAGCCAAGCTTCACTGCAGGGCGAGCAGTACTTC. Translating gives CASSQASLQGEQYF.

This clone showed up just once. This chain links TRBV29-1 with TRBJ2-1; TRBD2 agrees at 8 bases. Germline lookup yields CDR1 SQVTM and CDR2 ANQGSEA. The V segment lost 8 bases and the J segment 7 bases; nucleotides outside the gene matches: 7. CDR3 size: 12 residues. In DNA, the CDR3 is TGCAGCACTCTCCCGGGGGGGAATGAGCAGTTCTTC. It yields the protein CSTLPGGNEQFF.

The rearrangement links TRBV29-1 to TRBJ1-2, with 8 positions matching TRBD1. V was clipped by 0 bases and J by 8 bases; unmatched bases: 11. This CDR3 contains 15 residues. Germline CDR1 is SQVTM and CDR2 is ANQGSEA. The CDR3 coding sequence is TGCAGCGTTGAAGAGGCTGGGACAGGCGGCTGGGGCTACACCTTC. Protein sequence: CSVEEAGTGGWGYTF.

J is TRBJ2-3 and V is TRBV10-3, with D tentatively TRBD1 (6 bases). Germline lookup yields CDR1 ENHRY and CDR2 SYGVKD. This CDR3 is built from 13 residues. V was clipped by 8 bases and J by 2 bases, with 11 bases between them. CDR3 sequence (DNA): TGTGCCATCCAGAACAGGGACACAGATACGCAGTATTTT. Amino acid sequence: CAIQNRDTDTQYF.

The gene calls are TRBV27 and TRBJ2-7, with D unresolved. The CDR3 runs to 15 residues. V lost 5 bases, J lost 0 bases, and 14 bases lay in between. Germline V CDR1 and CDR2: MNHEY, SMNVEV (reference sequence). CDR3 DNA: TGTGCCAGCAGTCCCGTTTCAACCCCCTCCTACGAGCAGTACTTC. Its protein is CASSPVSTPSYEQYF.

The gene calls are TRBV4-3 and TRBJ1-2, with D unclear. The germline gives CDR1 LGHNA, CDR2 YSLEER. Trimming took off 0 bases at V and 5 bases at J, with 4 bases between the two ends. This CDR3 region has 12 residues. The CDR3 sequence: CASSQEGYGYTF. The CDR3 DNA reads as TGCGCCAGCAGCCAAGAAGGATATGGCTACACCTTC.

The genes are TRBV27 and TRBJ2-3, with 7 positions matching TRBD1. The germline gives CDR1 MNHEY, CDR2 SMNVEV (reference sequence). This CDR3 spans 15 amino acids. The ends lost 6 bases at V and 2 bases at J; junction bases unmatched: 8. DNA for the CDR3: TGTGCCAGCAGCAGGGGGACAAGACCCACAGATACGCAGTATTTT. Translated: CASSRGTRPTDTQYF.

V is TRBV5-6 and J is TRBJ2-2, with TRBD2 matching 7 bases. The CDR3 length is 15 residues. The V gene's germline CDR1 is SGHDT and CDR2 YYEEEE. Germline trimming cut 3 bases from V and 5 bases from J; bases unmatched to any gene: 7. The CDR3 DNA reads as TGTGCCAGCAGCTCCAGCGGGATTAGGACCGGGGAGCTGTTTTTT. This codes for CASSSSGIRTGELFF.

The gene calls are TRBV11-3 and TRBJ2-3; TRBD2 aligns across 14 bases. From germline, CDR1 is SGHNT and CDR2 YENEEA. The V and J ends lost 5 bases and 4 bases, in that order; junction bases with no gene match: 5. CDR3 size: 16 residues. The CDR3 region is CASSQGTSGSADTQYF. Here the CDR3 DNA reads TGTGCCAGCAGCCAGGGGACTAGCGGGAGTGCAGATACGCAGTATTTT.

The rearrangement links TRBV25-1 to TRBJ1-3; D is perhaps TRBD1 (6 bases). CDR1 is MGHDK and CDR2 is SYGVNS in the germline V gene. The CDR3 contains 14 residues. V was clipped by 3 bases and J by 6 bases, with 12 bases between them. The chain's CDR3 is CASSDNRDPNTIYF. The DNA for the CDR3 is TGTGCCAGCAGTGACAACAGGGACCCAAACACCATATATTTT. Full variable domain (rest looked up from reference TRBV25-1 and TRBJ1-3): EADIYQTPRYLVIGTGKKITLECSQTMGHDKMYWYQQDPGMELHLIHYSYGVNSTEKGDLSSESTVSRIRTEHFPLTLESARPSHTSQYLCASSDNRDPNTIYFGEGSWLTVV.

The chain carries TRBV28 and TRBJ1-1, with D unresolved. The CDR3 contains 12 residues. Trimming cost V 2 bases and J 1 base, with 2 bases left between them. Per the germline V gene, CDR1 is MDHEN and CDR2 is SYDVKM. This CDR3 is CASSLQNTEAFF. DNA for the CDR3: TGTGCCAGCAGTTTACAGAACACTGAAGCTTTCTTT.

The chain has TRBV28 and TRBJ1-5; D remains unclear. CDR3 size: 12 residues. CDR1 MDHEN and CDR2 SYDVKM come from the germline V gene. The V gene lost 1 base and the J gene lost 7 bases, with 5 bases spanning the gap. For the CDR3, the DNA is TGTGCCAGCAGTTTATACAAGCAGCCCCAGCATTTT. Translated, it gives CASSLYKQPQHF.

This clone occurred a few times. CDR3 in DNA: TGTGCCTGGAGCCGTAATGTGGGCAATCAGCCCCAGCATTTT. Amino acid sequence: CAWSRNVGNQPQHF. V is TRBV30 and J is TRBJ1-5; unclear D gene. Germline-derived CDR1 and CDR2 are GTSNPN and SVGIG (reference sequence). Trimming shortened V by 3 bases and J by 2 bases, and 11 bases separated the two germline ends. CDR3 length equals 14 residues.

The sample holds one count of this clone. The chain uses TRBV5-1 and TRBJ2-1; 7 bases line up with TRBD2. There are 16 residues in the CDR3. The germline gives CDR1 SGHRS, CDR2 YFSETQ. V was pared by 4 bases and J by 0 bases, with 7 bases of the junction left unmatched. CDR3: CASSAPSGRSYNEQFF. The CDR3 nucleotides read TGCGCCAGCAGCGCCCCTAGCGGACGCTCCTACAATGAGCAGTTCTTC.

V is TRBV7-2 and J is TRBJ2-7; the D call may be TRBD1 or TRBD2 (5 bases each). CDR1 SGHTA and CDR2 FQGNSA come from the germline V gene. Between the trimmed V and J ends, which lost 5 bases and 0 bases, there was a span of 11 bases. The CDR3 sequence is 14 residues long. The CDR3 sequence: CASSRDAGSYEQYF. CDR3 nucleotide sequence: TGTGCCAGCAGCAGGGACGCCGGCTCCTACGAGCAGTACTTC.

The rearrangement links TRBV7-2 to TRBJ2-2; weak D call: TRBD2 (7 bases). Germline CDR1 and CDR2: SGHTA and FQGNSA. V lost 10 bases and J 4 bases, leaving 16 bases between the germline ends. The CDR3 covers 14 residues. Written as DNA, the CDR3 is TGTGCCACCCGAGGGGGGGCGAGCACCGGGGAGCTGTTTTTT. It translates to CATRGGASTGELFF.

The chain carries TRBV19 and TRBJ2-5; D gene ambiguous. Germline V gene sequence: CDR1 LNHDA, CDR2 SQIVND (reference sequence). Trimming stripped 0 bases from V and 0 bases from J, with 8 bases between. The CDR3 contains 15 residues. DNA of the CDR3: TGTGCCAGTAGTATAGATAAGTCCCACCAAGAGACCCAGTACTTC. It is translated as CASSIDKSHQETQYF.

The V gene is TRBV5-1, the J gene TRBJ2-1; D is unresolved. The CDR3 is 12 amino acids. V lost 4 bases, J lost 8 bases, and 10 bases lay in between. Per the germline V gene, CDR1 is SGHRS and CDR2 is YFSETQ. The CDR3: CASSITFDEQFF. In DNA, the CDR3 is TGCGCCAGCAGCATCACTTTCGATGAGCAGTTCTTC.

J is TRBJ2-7 and V is TRBV19; unclear D gene. Trimming shortened V by 5 bases and J by 0 bases, and 11 bases separated the two germline ends. Germline V gene data show CDR1 as LNHDA and CDR2 as SQIVND (reference sequence). The CDR3 spans 14 residues. CDR3 coding DNA: TGTGCCAGTAGTCCAGGCACAAGCTCCTACGAGCAGTACTTC. This encodes CASSPGTSSYEQYF.

This clone has a handful of counts. This chain connects TRBV5-8 to TRBJ1-1, with D unclear. The V gene's germline CDR1 is SGHTS and CDR2 YDEGEE. The CDR3 consists of 16 residues. V was trimmed by 0 bases and J by 1 base, leaving 13 bases between them. The CDR3, as DNA: TGTGCCAGCAGCTTGGGGGCCTCACGGCCGAACACTGAAGCTTTCTTT. Translating it yields CASSLGASRPNTEAFF. Looking up the rest from reference TRBV5-8 and TRBJ1-1 gives the full variable domain: EAGVTQSPTHLIKTRGQQATLRCSPISGHTSVYWYQQALGLGLQFLLWYDEGEERNRGNFPPRFSGRQFPNYSSELNVNALELEDSALYLCASSLGASRPNTEAFFGQGTRLTVV.

The gene calls are TRBV19 and TRBJ1-5, with D perhaps matching TRBD1 (6 bases). V was shortened by 5 bases and J by 7 bases, with 18 bases between the two germline ends. The CDR3 consists of 15 residues. Germline lookup yields CDR1 LNHDA and CDR2 SQIVND (reference sequence). The chain's CDR3 is CASSSGGGRGQPQHF. The CDR3 nucleotides are TGTGCCAGTAGTTCCGGGGGGGGCAGGGGACAGCCCCAGCATTTT.

The CDR3 here is CASSSRERPNIQYF. As DNA, the CDR3 is TGTGCCAGCAGTTCCCGGGAGCGTCCAAACATTCAGTACTTC. The rearrangement joins TRBV7-3 to TRBJ2-4; possible D gene TRBD2, 6 bases. The CDR3 is made up of 14 amino acids. Germline values: CDR1 SGHTA, CDR2 FQGTGA. Trimming removed 6 bases at V and 6 bases at J, with 15 bases between.

V is TRBV10-3 and J is TRBJ2-1; 10 positions agree with TRBD2. The V gene end was trimmed by 0 bases and the J gene end by 6 bases; junction bases not matched to a gene: 8. The CDR3 consists of 17 residues. Germline CDR1 and CDR2: ENHRY and SYGVKD. In nucleotides, the CDR3 is TGTGCCATCAGTGAGTCCTCTGGACTAGCGGAACCCAATGAGCAGTTCTTC. As protein: CAISESSGLAEPNEQFF.

This chain connects TRBV29-1 to TRBJ1-1; no firm D call. This CDR3 spans 13 amino acids. The V gene's germline CDR1 is SQVTM and CDR2 ANQGSEA. V was cut by 3 bases and J by 0 bases, with 8 bases left in between. The CDR3 spells CSVEASMNTEAFF. Here the CDR3 DNA reads TGCAGCGTTGAGGCGAGCATGAACACTGAAGCTTTCTTT.

The rearrangement uses TRBV25-1 and TRBJ2-7, with TRBD1 matching 12 bases. CDR1 is MGHDK, CDR2 SYGVNS, per germline. Trimming cost V 5 bases and J 9 bases; bases outside gene matches: 11. The CDR3 consists of 15 residues. The CDR3 bases are TGTGCCAGCAGTTCCGGGACAGGGGGCCTAAGCGGGCAGTACTTC. Residues: CASSSGTGGLSGQYF.

The chain carries TRBV13 and TRBJ2-1; 11 bases line up with TRBD2. The CDR3 is made up of 15 amino acids. In germline, CDR1 is PRHDT, CDR2 FYEKMQ (reference sequence). Trimming cost V 5 bases and J 1 base; bases outside gene matches: 1. CDR3 residues: CASSRTSGSYNEQFF. In nucleotides, the CDR3 is TGTGCCAGCAGCCGGACTAGCGGGTCCTACAATGAGCAGTTCTTC.

The genes are TRBV18 and TRBJ2-7; 9 nucleotides align to TRBD1. The CDR3 length is 15 residues. The V and J ends lost 3 bases and 3 bases, in that order; junction bases with no gene match: 6. CDR1 is KGHSH and CDR2 is LQKENI in the germline V gene. The CDR3 nucleotides are TGTGCCAGCTCACCGGGACAGGGTTCTGTCTACGAGCAGTACTTC. Encoded protein: CASSPGQGSVYEQYF.

J is TRBJ1-4 and V is TRBV29-1; weak D call: TRBD1 (6 bases). CDR3 length: 14 amino acids. Germline CDR1 and CDR2: SQVTM and ANQGSEA. The germline V and J ends were trimmed by 4 bases and 1 base, with 10 bases remaining between them. The CDR3 DNA reads TGCAGCGTTGGGATCAGGGGAACTAATGAAAAACTGTTTTTT. It yields the protein CSVGIRGTNEKLFF.